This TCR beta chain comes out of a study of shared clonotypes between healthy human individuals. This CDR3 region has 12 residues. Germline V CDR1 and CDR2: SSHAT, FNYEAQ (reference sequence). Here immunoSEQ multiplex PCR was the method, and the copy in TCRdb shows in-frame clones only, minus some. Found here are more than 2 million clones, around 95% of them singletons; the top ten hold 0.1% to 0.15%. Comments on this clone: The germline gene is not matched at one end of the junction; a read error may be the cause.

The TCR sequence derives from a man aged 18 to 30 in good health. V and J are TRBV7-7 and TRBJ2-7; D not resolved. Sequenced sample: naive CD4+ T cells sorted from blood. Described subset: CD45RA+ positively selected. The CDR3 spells CASSSRIGEQYF. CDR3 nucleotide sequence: TGTGCTAGCAGCTCTCGAATCGGCGAGCAGTACTTC.